This TCR beta chain was found in a study of radiation and T cells in renal cell carcinoma. As to time point: blood 4 weeks post-SBRT, at nephrectomy. The treatment is: 15 Gy SBRT to primary tumor, nephrectomy 4 weeks later. Nephrectomy followed 15 Gy stereotactic body radiation by 4 weeks. Clear cell pathology was present in this patient's renal cell carcinoma. The V end lost 0 bases, the J end lost 6 bases, and 14 bases lay between the germline ends. Germline CDR1 is SNHLY and CDR2 is FYNNEI. CDR3 length equals 16 residues. This clone turned up a few times. The protocol was immunoSEQ multiplex PCR, while the TCRdb copy is restricted to in-frame clones and leaves out a portion. The profile shows 50,000 to 65,000 clones, about three quarters of them singletons.

This chain links TRBV2 with TRBJ2-2; D might be TRBD2 (6 bases). The specimen was blood, collected from a patient whose treatment included radiotherapy and nephrectomy. This receptor was taken from a man in his 60s with renal cell carcinoma. The CDR3 nucleotides are TGTGCCAGCAGTGAAGCGGGTGGGGGGTTCGCCGGGGAGCTGTTTTTT. Encoded protein: CASSEAGGGFAGELFF.